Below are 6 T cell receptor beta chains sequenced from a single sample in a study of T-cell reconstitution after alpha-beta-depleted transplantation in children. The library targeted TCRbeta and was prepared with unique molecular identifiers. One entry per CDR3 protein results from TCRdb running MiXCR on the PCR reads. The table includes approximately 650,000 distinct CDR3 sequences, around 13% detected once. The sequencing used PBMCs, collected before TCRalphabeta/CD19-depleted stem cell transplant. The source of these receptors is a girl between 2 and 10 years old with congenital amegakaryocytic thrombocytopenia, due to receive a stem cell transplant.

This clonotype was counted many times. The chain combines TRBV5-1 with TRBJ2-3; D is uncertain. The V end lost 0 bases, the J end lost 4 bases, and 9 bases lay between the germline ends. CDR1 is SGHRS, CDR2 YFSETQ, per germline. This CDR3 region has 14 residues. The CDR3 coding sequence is TGCGCCAGCAGCTTGGAAACTGGGTCAGATACGCAGTATTTT. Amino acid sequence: CASSLETGSDTQYF.

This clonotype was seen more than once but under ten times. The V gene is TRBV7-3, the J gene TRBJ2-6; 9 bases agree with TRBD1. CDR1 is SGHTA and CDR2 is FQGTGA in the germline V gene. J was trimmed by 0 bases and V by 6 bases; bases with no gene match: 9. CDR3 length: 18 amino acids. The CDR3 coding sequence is TGTGCCAGCAGGTACAGGACAGGGGACCGCTCTGGGGCCAACGTCCTGACTTTC. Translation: CASRYRTGDRSGANVLTF.

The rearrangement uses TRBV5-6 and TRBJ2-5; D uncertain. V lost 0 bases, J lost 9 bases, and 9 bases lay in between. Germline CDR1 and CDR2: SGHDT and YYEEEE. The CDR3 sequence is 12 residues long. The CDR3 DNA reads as TGTGCCAGCAGCTTGGTGTCGGAATCCCAGTACTTC. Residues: CASSLVSESQYF.

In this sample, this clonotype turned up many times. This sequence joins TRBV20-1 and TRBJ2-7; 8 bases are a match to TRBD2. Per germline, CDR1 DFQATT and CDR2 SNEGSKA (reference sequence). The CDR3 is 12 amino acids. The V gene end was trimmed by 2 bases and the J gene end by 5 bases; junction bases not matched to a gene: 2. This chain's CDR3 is CSARPSGHEQYF. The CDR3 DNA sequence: TGCAGTGCTAGACCTAGCGGGCACGAGCAGTACTTC.

DNA of the CDR3: TGCAGTGCTAGTGGGGCCTTGGGGACAGGGACCCAGTACTTC. This translates into CSASGALGTGTQYF. The rearrangement joins TRBV20-1 to TRBJ2-5; 8 bases match TRBD1. This CDR3 comprises 14 residues. Per germline, CDR1 DFQATT and CDR2 SNEGSKA (reference sequence). V trimming: 3 bases; J trimming: 7 bases; junction bases outside the gene matches: 10.

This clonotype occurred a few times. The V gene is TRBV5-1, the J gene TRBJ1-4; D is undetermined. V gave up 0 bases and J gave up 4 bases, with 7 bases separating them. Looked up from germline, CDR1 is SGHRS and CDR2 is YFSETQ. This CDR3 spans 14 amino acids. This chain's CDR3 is CASSLDGYNEKLFF. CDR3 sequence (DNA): TGCGCCAGCAGCTTGGACGGATATAATGAAAAACTGTTTTTT.